These 11 T cell receptor beta chains were sequenced from one sample in a study of OX40 agonist ivuxolimab in advanced cancers. Assay: immunoSEQ multiplex PCR; the TCRdb copy retains only in-frame clones and omits some. The table includes roughly 80,000 clones, roughly 88% detected once. This material consisted of CD4+ or CD8+ T cells sorted from blood, taken in a trial of the OX40 agonist ivuxolimab. The source of these receptors is an adult with an advanced solid tumor such as melanoma, head and neck, liver or kidney cancer.

The chain is built from TRBV6-1 and TRBJ2-7, with TRBD2 matching over 7 bases. The CDR3 is made up of 13 amino acids. CDR1 and CDR2 from the germline V gene are MNHNS and SASEGT. J gave up 4 bases and V 6 bases, and 6 bases lay outside the gene matches. Written as DNA, the CDR3 is TGTGCCAGCAGCTCGGGACTACCTTACGAGCAGTACTTC. As protein: CASSSGLPYEQYF.

The rearrangement uses TRBV4-3 and TRBJ2-7, with 7 nucleotides matching TRBD1. This CDR3 region has 16 residues. V shed 4 bases and J 2 bases; nucleotides not matched to a gene: 11. Germline CDR1 reads LGHNA; CDR2 reads YSLEER. Written as DNA, the CDR3 is TGCGCCAGCAGCCGCCTCCGGGACAGCCTAACCTACGAGCAGTACTTC. This sequence encodes CASSRLRDSLTYEQYF.

The chain employs TRBV28 and TRBJ2-7, with D unresolved. The CDR3 is made up of 12 amino acids. The V gene's germline CDR1 is MDHEN and CDR2 SYDVKM. V was shortened by 5 bases and J by 6 bases, with 11 bases between the two germline ends. The CDR3 is CASSPPLGEQYF. The CDR3 nucleotides are TGTGCCAGCAGTCCCCCTTTAGGCGAGCAGTACTTC. The whole variable domain, filled in from reference TRBV28 and TRBJ2-7, reads DVKVTQSSRYLVKRTGEKVFLECVQDMDHENMFWYRQDPGLGLRLIYFSYDVKMKEKGDIPEGYSVSREKKERFSLILESASTNQTSMYLCASSPPLGEQYFGPGTRLTVT.

The chain joins TRBV18 to TRBJ1-1; D ambiguous. The CDR3 is made up of 15 amino acids. Trimming left V 3 bases short and J 2 bases short, with 13 bases between. Germline V gene lookup returns CDR1 KGHSH and CDR2 LQKENI. CDR3 coding DNA: TGTGCCAGCTCACCGACGACCGGATACAACACTGAAGCTTTCTTT. Translated: CASSPTTGYNTEAFF.

This clone has only one observation. The J gene is TRBJ2-2, the V gene TRBV4-1; 9 nucleotides agree with TRBD2. The CDR3 runs 17 residues. The V gene's germline CDR1 is MGHRA and CDR2 YSYEKL. The V segment lost 4 bases and the J segment 2 bases; nucleotides outside the gene matches: 8. The CDR3 DNA is TGCGCCAGCAGCCCTTGGGGACTAGCTTTAAACACCGGGGAGCTGTTTTTT. Translation: CASSPWGLALNTGELFF.

CDR3 residues: CASSLRLGSGANVLTF. CDR3 nucleotides: TGTGCCAGCAGCCTAAGGCTGGGCTCTGGGGCCAACGTCCTGACTTTC. This chain links TRBV7-6 with TRBJ2-6; no definite D call. Germline V lookup: CDR1 SGHVS, CDR2 FNYEAQ. V was cut by 5 bases and J by 0 bases, with 11 bases left in between. This CDR3 is built from 16 residues. The full variable domain, in which reference TRBV7-6 and TRBJ2-6 provide the parts outside the CDR3, is GAGVSQSPRYKVTKRGQDVALRCDPISGHVSLYWYRQALGQGPEFLTYFNYEAQQDKSGLPNDRFSAERPEGSISTLTIQRTEQRDSAMYRCASSLRLGSGANVLTFGAGSRLTVL.

The CDR3 region has the DNA TGTGCCAGCACCAGGGGGACAGGGGGCGGCGATACGCAGTATTTT. The encoded protein is CASTRGTGGGDTQYF. V and J are TRBV7-3 and TRBJ2-3; 12 nucleotides line up with TRBD1. CDR3 length: 15 amino acids. Looked up from germline, CDR1 is SGHTA and CDR2 is FQGTGA. V dropped 7 bases and J dropped 6; count of bases not matched to a gene: 8.

The chain uses TRBV28 and TRBJ2-7; 9 positions match TRBD2. V dropped 5 bases and J dropped 1; count of bases not matched to a gene: 6. The germline V gene encodes CDR1 MDHEN and CDR2 SYDVKM. The CDR3 extends over 15 amino acids. For the CDR3, the DNA is TGTGCCAGCAGTGAACCAGCGGGGGGTTCCTACGAGCAGTACTTC. Translated, it gives CASSEPAGGSYEQYF.

Here the CDR3 reads CASSIDRTGELFF. CDR3 coding DNA: TGTGCCAGTAGTATAGATAGAACCGGGGAGCTGTTTTTT. The chain joins TRBV19 to TRBJ2-2; D gene ambiguous. Germline V gives CDR1 LNHDA, CDR2 SQIVND (reference sequence). The V gene lost 0 bases and the J gene lost 5 bases, with 4 bases spanning the gap. CDR3 length equals 13 residues.

V gene TRBV28 combines with J gene TRBJ1-6; tentative D call: TRBD1 (6 bases). V lost 11 bases to trimming and J lost 7 bases, with 15 bases between them. This CDR3 comprises 13 residues. Germline values: CDR1 MDHEN, CDR2 SYDVKM. This CDR3 is CASVQGVNSPLHF. The DNA for the CDR3 is TGTGCCTCAGTACAGGGTGTGAATTCACCCCTCCACTTT.

The rearrangement links TRBV30 to TRBJ1-3; no definite D call. In germline, CDR1 is GTSNPN, CDR2 SVGIG (reference sequence). The V end was cut by 0 bases, the J end by 4 bases, with 4 bases between. The CDR3 extends over 12 amino acids. CDR3 nucleotides: TGTGCCTGGAGTGTTGGCGGAAACACCATATATTTT. Residues: CAWSVGGNTIYF.